One and the same sample provided the 26 T cell receptor beta chains below, sequenced in a study of post-analysis software for immune sequencing data. These receptors' targets are unknown. TCR beta cDNA libraries included unique molecular identifiers. TCRdb fed the PCR reads into MiXCR, producing one record per CDR3 protein. The repertoire has around 500,000 distinct CDR3 sequences, roughly 34% of them found once; the top ten carry less than 6%. Study-level findings and limits: In patients, TRBV5-6, TRBV5-1 and TRBV20-1 belonged to roughly five TRBV segments found more frequently than in controls.

The sequencing input was blood. The receptors were sampled from a girl aged 2 to 17 with multiple sclerosis.

This sequence joins TRBV5-1 and TRBJ1-5; tentatively, D is TRBD1 (5 bases). The length of the CDR3 is 14 residues. V gave up 5 bases and J gave up 1 base, with 10 bases separating them. The germline V gene has CDR1 SGHRS and CDR2 YFSETQ. Written as DNA, the CDR3 is TGCGCCAGCAGTAAAGGGGTAAGCAATCAGCCCCAGCATTTT. Its translation is CASSKGVSNQPQHF.

The V and J genes are TRBV20-1 and TRBJ2-3, with no clear D. Trimming shortened V by 3 bases and J by 4 bases, and 14 bases separated the two germline ends. The CDR3 consists of 14 residues. Germline V gives CDR1 DFQATT, CDR2 SNEGSKA (reference sequence). In DNA, the CDR3 is TGCAGTGCTAGCCCCAGGTATGAGGCAGATACGCAGTATTTT. This translates into CSASPRYEADTQYF.

The chain uses TRBV20-1 and TRBJ1-4; D unclear. Germline CDR1 is DFQATT and CDR2 is SNEGSKA (reference sequence). The CDR3 contains 13 residues. Trimming took 3 bases from V and 7 from J, leaving 12 bases between them. Written as DNA, the CDR3 is TGCAGTGCTAGGACACTTTGGGGTGAAAAACTGTTTTTT. This sequence encodes CSARTLWGEKLFF.

This rearrangement joins TRBV4-1 to TRBJ2-5; unclear D gene. The DNA end favors TRBJ2-7, so the J call may be wrong. There are 16 residues in the CDR3. Germline CDR1 reads MGHRA; CDR2 reads YSYEKL. CDR3 nucleotide sequence: TGCGCCAGCAGCCAAGATATGGAGACCTTCGTGTTCGAGCAGTACTTC. As protein: CASSQDMETFVFEQYF.

This clonotype has a handful of counts. The rearrangement uses TRBV7-2 and TRBJ2-5, with 14 bases aligning to TRBD2. This CDR3 contains 16 residues. J was trimmed by 4 bases and V by 0 bases; bases with no gene match: 1. The germline V gene encodes CDR1 SGHTA and CDR2 FQGNSA. As DNA, the CDR3 is TGTGCCAGCAGCTTAGCAGGACTAGCGGGGGGAGAGACCCAGTACTTC. Amino acid sequence: CASSLAGLAGGETQYF.

The chain has TRBV7-3 and TRBJ2-1; D unclear. Germline loops: CDR1 SGHTA, CDR2 FQGTGA. The CDR3 spans 15 residues. V was shortened by 4 bases and J by 5 bases, with 15 bases between the two germline ends. CDR3: CASSSRPATDNEQFF. The CDR3 coding sequence is TGTGCCAGCAGCTCCCGACCCGCTACCGACAATGAGCAGTTCTTC. The full variable domain, its missing parts supplied by reference TRBV7-3 and TRBJ2-1, is GAGVSQTPSNKVTEKGKYVELRCDPISGHTALYWYRQSLGQGPEFLIYFQGTGAADDSGLPNDRFFAVRPEGSVSTLKIQRTERGDSAVYLCASSSRPATDNEQFFGPGTRLTVL.

V gene TRBV15 combines with J gene TRBJ1-1, with D unclear. The V end lost 0 bases, the J end lost 1 base, and 9 bases lay between the germline ends. This CDR3 comprises 15 residues. Germline CDR1 and CDR2: LNHNV and YYDKDF (reference sequence). The CDR3 reads CATSREGAENTEAFF. In DNA, the CDR3 is TGTGCCACCAGCAGAGAAGGCGCAGAGAACACTGAAGCTTTCTTT.

In DNA form, the CDR3 reads TGTGCCAGCAGCCCAGAAGCTGGGGGTAACTCACCCCTCCACTTT. Amino acids: CASSPEAGGNSPLHF. The chain couples TRBV7-9 to TRBJ1-6; possible D gene TRBD1, 5 bases. The CDR3 totals 15 residues. The V gene's germline CDR1 is SEHNR and CDR2 FQNEAQ (reference sequence). V lost 5 bases and J lost 10, with 18 bases in between.

The V call is TRBV6-1, the J call TRBJ2-3; tentatively, D is TRBD2 (5 bases). From germline, CDR1 is MNHNS and CDR2 SASEGT. The V end lost 5 bases, the J end lost 3 bases, and 21 bases lay between the germline ends. The CDR3 runs to 17 residues. CDR3 DNA: TGTGCCAGCAGTCCAACCGCCGGGCTGGGGAGTACAGATACGCAGTATTTT. Residues: CASSPTAGLGSTDTQYF.

Many counts were recorded for this clonotype. The V and J genes are TRBV10-2 and TRBJ2-7, with TRBD1 matching 8 bases. The CDR3 length is 13 residues. Germline-derived CDR1 and CDR2 are WSHSY and SAAADI. With V trimmed by 10 bases and J by 0 bases, 5 bases remained unmatched. CDR3 in amino acids: CATWDRSSYEQYF. The DNA of the CDR3 is TGCGCCACTTGGGACAGGAGCTCCTACGAGCAGTACTTC.

V and J are TRBV7-9 and TRBJ2-3; weak D call: TRBD1 (6 bases). This CDR3 is built from 16 residues. CDR1 is SEHNR, CDR2 FQNEAQ, per germline (reference sequence). Trimming cost V 5 bases and J 1 base, with 16 bases left between them. CDR3 bases: TGTGCCAGCAGCCCCCCCGGCAGGGGTGGCACAGATACGCAGTATTTT. It codes for CASSPPGRGGTDTQYF.

This clonotype has only a few counts. V and J are TRBV6-5 and TRBJ2-1, with 7 bases fitting TRBD1. With 2 bases clipped from V and 4 bases from J, the junction kept 8 bases outside the gene matches. The CDR3 length is 16 residues. Germline values: CDR1 MNHEY, CDR2 SVGAGI. This CDR3 is CASSYGDGTDYNEQFF. The CDR3 nucleotides read TGTGCCAGCAGTTACGGAGACGGGACAGATTACAATGAGCAGTTCTTC.

This clonotype was observed a few times. V and J are TRBV15 and TRBJ2-3, with 7 bases fitting TRBD1. J lost 3 bases, V lost 1 base, and 7 bases had no gene match. This CDR3 contains 16 residues. Germline-derived CDR1 and CDR2 are LNHNV and YYDKDF (reference sequence). The CDR3 sequence is CATSRVGTEETDTQYF. The CDR3 nucleotides are TGTGCCACCAGCAGAGTGGGGACAGAAGAAACAGATACGCAGTATTTT.

The table lists this clonotype with a few counts. The chain links TRBV29-1 to TRBJ1-6; 8 bases line up with TRBD1. Germline lookup yields CDR1 SQVTM and CDR2 ANQGSEA. With 4 bases clipped from V and 6 bases from J, the junction kept 2 bases outside the gene matches. This CDR3 has 13 residues. The CDR3 nucleotides are TGCAGCGTTGCAGGGGGCGGTAATTCACCCCTCCACTTT. Translated, it gives CSVAGGGNSPLHF.

The chain couples TRBV7-2 to TRBJ1-5; D is undetermined. The germline gives CDR1 SGHTA, CDR2 FQGNSA. The CDR3 runs 14 residues. Between the trimmed V and J ends, which lost 1 base and 4 bases, there was a span of 8 bases. CDR3 sequence (DNA): TGTGCCAGCAGCTTAGGTCTGAGGAATCAGCCCCAGCATTTT. This encodes CASSLGLRNQPQHF.

This clonotype came up many times. This rearrangement joins TRBV20-1 to TRBJ2-3; 10 nucleotides align to TRBD2. Per the germline V gene, CDR1 is DFQATT and CDR2 is SNEGSKA (reference sequence). The CDR3 length is 15 residues. Trimming removed 5 bases from V and 2 bases from J; junction bases left unmatched: 7. This CDR3 reads CSAEHGLADTDTQYF. The CDR3 DNA sequence: TGCAGTGCTGAACATGGACTAGCGGACACAGATACGCAGTATTTT.

This clonotype was seen repeatedly, ten times or more. The genes are TRBV5-5 and TRBJ1-2; 7 bases are a match to TRBD1. The CDR3 totals 16 residues. Germline CDR1 is SGHKS and CDR2 is YYEKEE (reference sequence). The V gene end was trimmed by 0 bases and the J gene end by 4 bases; junction bases not matched to a gene: 9. DNA for the CDR3: TGTGCCAGCAGCTTGGGTCATACAGGGGAAGCCTATGGCTACACCTTC. It translates to CASSLGHTGEAYGYTF.

Points on this clonotype: The junction departs from germline at one end; a sequencing error may be responsible. The CDR3 bases are TGCAGCGTTGAGGGTAACACTGGAGCTTTCTTT. Translated, it gives CSVEGNTGAFF. The rearrangement uses TRBV29-1 and TRBJ1-1, with D unclear. This CDR3 contains 11 residues. CDR1 and CDR2 (germline): SQVTM, ANQGSEA.

This clonotype was found many times. The chain employs TRBV7-3 and TRBJ2-5; D remains unclear. Germline V gene sequence: CDR1 SGHTA, CDR2 FQGTGA. Trimming took off 2 bases at V and 1 base at J, with 5 bases between the two ends. This CDR3 has 13 amino acids. CDR3 in amino acids: CASSLLSQETQYF. The DNA for the CDR3 is TGTGCCAGCAGCTTACTAAGCCAAGAGACCCAGTACTTC.

This sequence joins TRBV29-1 and TRBJ1-1; D is unclear. Germline CDR1 is SQVTM and CDR2 is ANQGSEA. V shed 4 bases and J shed 0 bases, with 15 bases lying between them. This CDR3 has 15 amino acids. Written as DNA, the CDR3 is TGCAGCGTTGTCAGCGGTTCGGTTCTGAACACTGAAGCTTTCTTT. This codes for CSVVSGSVLNTEAFF.

The chain uses TRBV5-6 and TRBJ1-4, with a tentative D call TRBD1 (5 bases). The CDR3 runs 15 residues. The germline V gene encodes CDR1 SGHDT and CDR2 YYEEEE. Trimming stripped 0 bases from V and 7 bases from J, with 13 bases between. The CDR3 region is CASSLGGTRGEKLFF. The CDR3 DNA reads as TGTGCCAGCAGCTTGGGCGGGACTAGAGGTGAAAAACTGTTTTTT.

The CDR3 nucleotides read TGTGCCAGCAGCCAAGATAGTAAGGGGTTTCAGCCCCAGCATTTT. As protein: CASSQDSKGFQPQHF. The J gene is TRBJ1-5, the V gene TRBV3-1, with a weak D call TRBD1 (5 bases). Trimming left V 0 bases short and J 6 bases short, with 12 bases between. In germline, CDR1 is LGHDT, CDR2 YNNKEL (reference sequence). CDR3 size: 15 residues.

CDR3 protein: CASSAGTGGDQPQHF. Written as DNA, the CDR3 is TGTGCCAGCAGTGCCGGGACAGGGGGCGATCAGCCCCAGCATTTT. The chain uses TRBV25-1 and TRBJ1-5; TRBD1 matches at 12 bases. CDR3 length: 15 residues. V shed 4 bases and J 5 bases; nucleotides not matched to a gene: 3. From germline, CDR1 is MGHDK and CDR2 SYGVNS.

This sequence joins TRBV14 and TRBJ2-5; TRBD2 matches 10 bases. CDR3 length: 15 amino acids. The germline gives CDR1 SGHDN, CDR2 FVKESK. The V segment lost 3 bases and the J segment 5 bases; nucleotides outside the gene matches: 6. The CDR3 DNA reads as TGTGCCAGCAGCCAGACGAGCGGGGGGGCCGAGACCCAGTACTTC. Translation: CASSQTSGGAETQYF.

The chain links TRBV5-1 to TRBJ2-6, with 8 bases identical to TRBD1. This CDR3 has 17 residues. Germline CDR1 is SGHRS and CDR2 is YFSETQ. With 0 bases clipped from V and 0 bases from J, the junction kept 2 bases outside the gene matches. CDR3 sequence: CASSLGQGSSGANVLTF. The DNA of the CDR3 is TGCGCCAGCAGCTTGGGACAGGGGAGCTCTGGGGCCAACGTCCTGACTTTC.

This clonotype was detected a few times. The chain has TRBV7-9 and TRBJ2-1, with 14 positions matching TRBD2. With 5 bases clipped from V and 4 bases from J, the junction kept 4 bases outside the gene matches. CDR3 length equals 16 residues. Per the germline V gene, CDR1 is SEHNR and CDR2 is FQNEAQ (reference sequence). The CDR3, as DNA: TGTGCCAGCAGCGCCGGGACTAGCGGGGGTTACAATGAGCAGTTCTTC. Protein product: CASSAGTSGGYNEQFF.